These 2 T cell receptor beta chains were all obtained from the same sample, sequenced in a study of monozygotic twins with cystic fibrosis. Method: immunoSEQ multiplex PCR; TCRdb's copy keeps in-frame clones and lacks some. This sample carries approximately 25,000 clones, about 91% of them seen once, and the ten largest clones take 0.29%. The sequencing input was blood. Source of these receptors: a girl aged 2-10 years with cystic fibrosis.

The chain joins TRBV6-1 to TRBJ2-7; D might be TRBD1 (6 bases). Per the germline V gene, CDR1 is MNHNS and CDR2 is SASEGT. Deletions cut 6 bases from V and 4 bases from J, with 16 bases between. The CDR3 length is 14 residues. DNA of the CDR3: TGTGCCAGCAGCCTGGACAGAACGATGTACGAGCAGTACTTC. Its protein product is CASSLDRTMYEQYF.

This chain links TRBV4-1 with TRBJ2-7; unclear D gene. V was cut by 4 bases and J by 5 bases, with 18 bases left in between. The CDR3 has 15 residues. CDR1 MGHRA and CDR2 YSYEKL come from the germline V gene. CDR3 residues: CASSPTGSPLDEQYF. The CDR3 DNA is TGCGCCAGCAGCCCCACTGGCAGTCCTTTGGACGAGCAGTACTTC.